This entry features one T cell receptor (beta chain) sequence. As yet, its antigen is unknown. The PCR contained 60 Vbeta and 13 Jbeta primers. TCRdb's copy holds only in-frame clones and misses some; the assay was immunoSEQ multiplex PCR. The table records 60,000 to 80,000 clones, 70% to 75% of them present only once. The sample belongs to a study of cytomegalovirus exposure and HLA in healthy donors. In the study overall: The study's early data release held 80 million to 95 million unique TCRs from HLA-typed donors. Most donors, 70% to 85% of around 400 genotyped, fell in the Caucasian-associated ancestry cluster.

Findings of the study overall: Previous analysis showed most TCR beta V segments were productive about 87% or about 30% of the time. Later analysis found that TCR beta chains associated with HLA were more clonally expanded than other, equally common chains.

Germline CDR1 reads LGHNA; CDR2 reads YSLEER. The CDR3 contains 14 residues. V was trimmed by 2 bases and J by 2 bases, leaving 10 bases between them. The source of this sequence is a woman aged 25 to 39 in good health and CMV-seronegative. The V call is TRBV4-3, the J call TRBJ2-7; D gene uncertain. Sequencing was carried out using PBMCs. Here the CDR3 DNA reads TGCGCCAGCAGCCAACACAGCTTTCCCTACGAGCAGTACGTC. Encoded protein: CASSQHSFPYEQYV.